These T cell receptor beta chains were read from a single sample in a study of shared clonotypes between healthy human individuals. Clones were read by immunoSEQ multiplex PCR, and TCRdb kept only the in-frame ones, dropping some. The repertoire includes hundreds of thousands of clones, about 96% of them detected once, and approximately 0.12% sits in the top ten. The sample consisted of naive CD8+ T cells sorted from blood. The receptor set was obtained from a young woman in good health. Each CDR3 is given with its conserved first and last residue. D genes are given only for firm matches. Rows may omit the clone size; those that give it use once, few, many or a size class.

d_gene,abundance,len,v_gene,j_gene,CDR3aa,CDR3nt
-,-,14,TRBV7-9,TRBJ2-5,CASSLDLNQETQYF,TGTGCCAGCAGCTTAGACCTGAACCAAGAGACCCAGTACTTC
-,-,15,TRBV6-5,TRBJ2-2,CASGKIRGGTGELFF,TGTGCCAGCGGGAAGATTAGGGGGGGGACCGGGGAGCTGTTTTTT
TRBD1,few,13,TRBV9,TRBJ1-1,CASTGTGDTEAFF,TGTGCCAGCACCGGGACAGGGGACACTGAAGCTTTCTTT
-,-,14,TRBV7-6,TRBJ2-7,CASSLVADSYEQYF,TGTGCCAGCAGCTTAGTCGCTGACTCCTACGAGCAGTACTTC
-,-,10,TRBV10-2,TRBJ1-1,CASRGSEAFF,TGCGCCAGCAGGGGATCTGAAGCTTTCTTT
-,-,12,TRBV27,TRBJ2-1,CASRVDYNEQFF,TGTGCCAGCAGGGTGGACTACAATGAGCAGTTCTTC
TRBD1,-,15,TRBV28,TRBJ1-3,CASSSWDSSGNTIYF,TGTGCCAGCAGTTCGTGGGACAGCTCTGGAAACACCATATATTTT
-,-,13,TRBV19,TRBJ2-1,CASSIHQDNEQFF,TGTGCCAGTAGTATACACCAGGACAATGAGCAGTTCTTC
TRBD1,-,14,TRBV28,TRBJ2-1,CASAGTVFYNEQFF,TGTGCCAGCGCCGGGACAGTTTTTTACAATGAGCAGTTCTTC
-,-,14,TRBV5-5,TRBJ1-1,CASSLHTRGTEAFF,TGTGCCAGCAGCTTGCACACTCGGGGGACTGAAGCTTTCTTT
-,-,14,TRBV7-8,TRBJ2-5,CASSLTGVQETQYF,TGTGCCAGCAGCTTGACAGGCGTCCAAGAGACCCAGTACTTC
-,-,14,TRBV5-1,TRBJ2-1,CASSEAVSYNEQFF,TGCGCCAGCAGTGAAGCGGTATCCTACAATGAGCAGTTCTTC
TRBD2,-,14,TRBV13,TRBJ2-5,CASSLRLAQETQYF,TGTGCCAGCAGCTTACGACTAGCCCAAGAGACCCAGTACTTC
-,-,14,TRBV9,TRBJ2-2,CASNSGLSAGELFF,TGTGCCAGCAACTCGGGCCTGTCTGCCGGGGAGCTGTTTTTT
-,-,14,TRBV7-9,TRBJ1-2,CASSFAGPNYGYTF,TGTGCCAGCAGCTTTGCAGGGCCTAACTATGGCTACACCTTC
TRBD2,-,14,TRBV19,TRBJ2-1,CASRWTSDYNEQFF,TGTGCCAGTAGATGGACTAGCGATTACAATGAGCAGTTCTTC
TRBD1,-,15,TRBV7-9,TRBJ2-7,CASSGRTGHTYEQYF,TGTGCCAGCAGCGGACGGACAGGGCACACCTACGAGCAGTACTTC
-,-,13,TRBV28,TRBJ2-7,CASTPVDTGEQYF,TGTGCCAGCACCCCAGTTGATACGGGCGAGCAGTACTTC
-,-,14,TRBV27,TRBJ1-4,CASSLGGANEKLFF,TGTGCCAGCAGTTTGGGGGGGGCTAATGAAAAACTGTTTTTT
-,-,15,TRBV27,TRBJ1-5,CASSRVGERDQPQHF,TGTGCCAGCAGTCGGGTTGGAGAGAGGGATCAGCCCCAGCATTTT
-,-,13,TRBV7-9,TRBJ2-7,CASSFGVSYEQYF,TGTGCCAGCAGCTTCGGTGTATCCTACGAGCAGTACTTC
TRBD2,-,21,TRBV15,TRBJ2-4,CATSREDPRLAGVGAKNIQYF,TGTGCCACCAGCAGAGAAGATCCGAGACTAGCGGGAGTTGGGGCCAAAAACATTCAGTACTTC
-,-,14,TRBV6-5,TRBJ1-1,CASSYSEGLSEAFF,TGTGCCAGCAGTTACTCTGAGGGTCTGTCTGAAGCTTTCTTT
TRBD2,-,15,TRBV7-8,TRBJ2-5,CASSLVRSGSGTQYF,TGTGCCAGCAGCTTAGTTCGGAGCGGGAGCGGGACCCAGTACTTC
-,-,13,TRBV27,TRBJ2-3,CASRYPSADTQYF,TGTGCCAGCAGGTATCCTAGCGCAGATACGCAGTATTTT
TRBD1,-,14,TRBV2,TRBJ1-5,CASTEYRGSQPQHF,TGTGCCAGCACCGAATACAGGGGTAGTCAGCCCCAGCATTTT
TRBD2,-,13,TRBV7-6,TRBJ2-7,CASSHGGSYEQYF,TGTGCCAGCAGCCACGGGGGGTCCTACGAGCAGTACTTC
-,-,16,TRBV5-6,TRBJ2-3,CASSLDDSLSTDTQYF,TGTGCCAGCAGCTTGGATGACAGCCTTAGCACAGATACGCAGTATTTT
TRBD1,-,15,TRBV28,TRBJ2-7,CASRFGGDRAYEQYF,TGTGCCAGCAGGTTTGGTGGGGACAGGGCCTACGAGCAGTACTTC
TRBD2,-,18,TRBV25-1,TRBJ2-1,CASSELRGVGGGYNEQFF,TGTGCCAGCAGTGAATTAAGGGGTGTGGGCGGGGGCTACAATGAGCAGTTCTTC
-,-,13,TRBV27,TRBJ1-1,CASSLMSQTEAFF,TGTGCCAGCAGTTTGATGAGTCAGACTGAAGCTTTCTTT
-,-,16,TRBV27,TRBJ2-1,CASTLRRDTSYNEQFF,TGTGCCAGCACCCTCAGGAGGGACACCTCCTACAATGAGCAGTTCTTC
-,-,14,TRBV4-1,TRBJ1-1,CASSQFGGPIEAFF,TGCGCCAGCAGCCAATTCGGAGGGCCGATTGAAGCTTTCTTT
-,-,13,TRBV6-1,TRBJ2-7,CASSETGTYEQYF,TGTGCCAGCAGTGAAACAGGGACCTACGAGCAGTACTTC
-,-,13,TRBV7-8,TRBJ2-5,CASTGQFLETQYF,TGTGCCAGCACCGGACAGTTTTTGGAGACCCAGTACTTC
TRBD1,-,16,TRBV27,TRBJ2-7,CASSPRQGQGSYEQYF,TGTGCCAGCAGTCCTCGACAGGGGCAGGGCTCCTACGAGCAGTACTTC
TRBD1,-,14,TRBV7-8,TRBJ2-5,CASSQDRGSETQYF,TGTGCCAGCAGCCAAGACAGGGGGAGTGAGACCCAGTACTTC
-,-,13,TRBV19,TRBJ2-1,CASSIDLEGEQFF,TGTGCCAGTAGTATAGACCTAGAAGGTGAGCAGTTCTTC
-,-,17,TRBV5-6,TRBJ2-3,CASSVSSVWGGGDTQYF,TGTGCCAGCAGCGTTTCTAGCGTATGGGGTGGAGGAGATACGCAGTATTTT
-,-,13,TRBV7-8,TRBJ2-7,CASSFGPSYEQYF,TGTGCCAGCAGCTTTGGGCCCTCCTACGAGCAGTACTTC
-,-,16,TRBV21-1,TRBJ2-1,CASSKGRSIGNDEQFF,TGTGCCAGCAGCAAAGGGAGAAGTATAGGGAACGATGAGCAGTTCTTC
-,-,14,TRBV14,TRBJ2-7,CASSLTANSYEQYF,TGTGCCAGCAGTCTAACGGCGAACTCCTACGAGCAGTACTTC